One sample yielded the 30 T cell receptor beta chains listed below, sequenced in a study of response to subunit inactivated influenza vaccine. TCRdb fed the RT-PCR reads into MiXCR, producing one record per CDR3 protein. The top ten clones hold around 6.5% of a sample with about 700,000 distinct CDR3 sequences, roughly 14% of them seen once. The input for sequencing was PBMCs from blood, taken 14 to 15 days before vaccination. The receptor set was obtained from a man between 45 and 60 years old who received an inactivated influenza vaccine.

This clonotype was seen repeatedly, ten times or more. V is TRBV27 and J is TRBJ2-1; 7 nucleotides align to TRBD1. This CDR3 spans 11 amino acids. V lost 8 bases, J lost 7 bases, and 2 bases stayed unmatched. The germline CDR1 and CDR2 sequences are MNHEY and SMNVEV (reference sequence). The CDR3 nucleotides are TGTGCCAGCGGCAGGGGGAATGAGCAGTTCTTC. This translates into CASGRGNEQFF.

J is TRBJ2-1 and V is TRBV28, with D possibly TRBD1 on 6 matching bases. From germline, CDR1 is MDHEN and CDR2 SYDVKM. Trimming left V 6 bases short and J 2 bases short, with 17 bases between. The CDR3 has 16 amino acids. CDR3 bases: TGTGCCAGCAGCCGAAATAGGGGGTCAACCTACAATGAGCAGTTCTTC. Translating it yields CASSRNRGSTYNEQFF.

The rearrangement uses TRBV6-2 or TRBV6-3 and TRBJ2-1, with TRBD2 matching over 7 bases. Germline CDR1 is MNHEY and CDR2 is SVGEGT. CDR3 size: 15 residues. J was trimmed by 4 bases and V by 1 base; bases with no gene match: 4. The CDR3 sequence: CASSYLASGYNEQFF. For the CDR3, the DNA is TGTGCCAGCAGTTACTTGGCTAGCGGTTACAATGAGCAGTTCTTC.

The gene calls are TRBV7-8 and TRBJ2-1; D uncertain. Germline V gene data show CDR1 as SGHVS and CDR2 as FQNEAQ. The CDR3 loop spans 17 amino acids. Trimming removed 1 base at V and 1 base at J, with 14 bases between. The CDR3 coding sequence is TGTGCCAGCAGCTTAGAATATGTCGGGTCTTCCTACAATGAGCAGTTCTTC. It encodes CASSLEYVGSSYNEQFF.

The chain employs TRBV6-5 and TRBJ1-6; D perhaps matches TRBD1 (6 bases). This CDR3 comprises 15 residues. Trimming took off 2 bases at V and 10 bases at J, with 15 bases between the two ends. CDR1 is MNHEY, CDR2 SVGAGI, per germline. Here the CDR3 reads CASSYGGPLRSPLHF. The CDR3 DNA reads TGTGCCAGCAGTTACGGGGGCCCATTAAGGTCACCCCTCCACTTT.

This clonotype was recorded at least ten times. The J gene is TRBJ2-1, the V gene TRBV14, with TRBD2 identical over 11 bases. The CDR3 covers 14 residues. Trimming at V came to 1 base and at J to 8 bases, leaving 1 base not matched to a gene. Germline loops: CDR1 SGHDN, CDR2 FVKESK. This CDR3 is CASSQGGLADEQFF. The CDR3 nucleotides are TGTGCCAGCAGCCAAGGGGGACTAGCGGATGAGCAGTTCTTC.

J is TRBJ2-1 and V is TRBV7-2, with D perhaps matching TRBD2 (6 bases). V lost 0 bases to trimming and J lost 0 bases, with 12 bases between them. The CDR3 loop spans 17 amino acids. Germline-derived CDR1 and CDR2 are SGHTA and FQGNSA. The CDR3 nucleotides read TGTGCCAGCAGCTTAGCTGTAGCGACTAGCTCCTACAATGAGCAGTTCTTC. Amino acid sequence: CASSLAVATSSYNEQFF.

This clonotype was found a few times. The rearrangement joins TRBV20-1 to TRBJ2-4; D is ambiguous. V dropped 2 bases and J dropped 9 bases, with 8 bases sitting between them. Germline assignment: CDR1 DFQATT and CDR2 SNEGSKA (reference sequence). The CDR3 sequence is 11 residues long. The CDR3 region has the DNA TGCAGTGCTAGATCTTTTAGCATTCAGTACTTC. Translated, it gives CSARSFSIQYF.

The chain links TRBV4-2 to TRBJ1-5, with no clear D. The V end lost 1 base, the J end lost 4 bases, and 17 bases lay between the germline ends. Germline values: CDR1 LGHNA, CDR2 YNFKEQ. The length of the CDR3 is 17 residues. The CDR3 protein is CASSQVLPTSSNQPQHF. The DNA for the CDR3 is TGTGCCAGCAGCCAAGTCCTACCAACGAGTTCGAATCAGCCCCAGCATTTT.

In DNA, the CDR3 is TGTACCATCAGTTTGTCGTTTCGGGCAGGGGCGTCCAAAAACATTCAGTACTTC. This translates into CTISLSFRAGASKNIQYF. The chain combines TRBV12-3 or TRBV12-4 with TRBJ2-4, with D maybe TRBD1 (6 bases). The CDR3 has 18 amino acids.

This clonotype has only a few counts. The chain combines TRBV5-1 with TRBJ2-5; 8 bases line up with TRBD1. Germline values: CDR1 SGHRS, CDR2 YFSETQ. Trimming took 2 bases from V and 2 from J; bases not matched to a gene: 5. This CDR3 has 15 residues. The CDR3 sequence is CASSFGTGRQETQYF. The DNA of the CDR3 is TGCGCCAGCAGCTTCGGGACAGGTCGACAAGAGACCCAGTACTTC.

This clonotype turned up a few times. The CDR3 spells CASSWVDMGLGRYEQYF. The CDR3, as DNA: TGTGCCAGCAGCTGGGTGGATATGGGCCTAGGACGCTACGAGCAGTACTTC. The J gene is TRBJ2-7, the V gene TRBV5-5; D not certain. This CDR3 has 17 amino acids. CDR1 and CDR2 from the germline V gene are SGHKS and YYEKEE (reference sequence). V lost 3 bases to trimming and J lost 3 bases, with 22 bases between them. Full variable domain (rest looked up from reference TRBV5-5 and TRBJ2-7): DAGVTQSPTHLIKTRGQQVTLRCSPISGHKSVSWYQQVLGQGPQFIFQYYEKEERGRGNFPDRFSARQFPNYSSELNVNALLLGDSALYLCASSWVDMGLGRYEQYFGPGTRLTVT.

CDR3 DNA sequence: TGTGCCAGCAGTCCGACAGGGACTACTTTGAACACTGAAGCTTTCTTT. Its protein is CASSPTGTTLNTEAFF. This sequence joins TRBV3-1 and TRBJ1-1; TRBD1 matches 7 bases. Germline loops: CDR1 LGHDT, CDR2 YNNKEL (reference sequence). V shed 6 bases and J 0 bases; nucleotides not matched to a gene: 10. The CDR3 loop spans 16 amino acids.

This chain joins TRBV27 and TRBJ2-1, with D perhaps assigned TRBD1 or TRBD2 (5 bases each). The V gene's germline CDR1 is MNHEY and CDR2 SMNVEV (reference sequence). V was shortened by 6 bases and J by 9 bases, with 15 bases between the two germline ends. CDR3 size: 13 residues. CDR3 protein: CASRRSGDGEQFF. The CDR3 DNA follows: TGTGCCAGCAGGCGAAGTGGGGACGGTGAGCAGTTCTTC.

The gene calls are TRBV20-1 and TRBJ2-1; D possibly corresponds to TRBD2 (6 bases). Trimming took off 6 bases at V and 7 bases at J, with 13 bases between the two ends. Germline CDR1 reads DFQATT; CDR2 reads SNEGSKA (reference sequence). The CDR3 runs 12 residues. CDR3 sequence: CSAPGTLNEQFF. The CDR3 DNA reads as TGCAGTGCGCCCGGGACTTTGAATGAGCAGTTCTTC.

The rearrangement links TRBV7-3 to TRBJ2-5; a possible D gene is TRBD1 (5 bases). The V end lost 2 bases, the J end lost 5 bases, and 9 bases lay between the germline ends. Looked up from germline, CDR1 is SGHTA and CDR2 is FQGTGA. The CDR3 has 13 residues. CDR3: CASSLYAGETQYF. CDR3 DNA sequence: TGTGCCAGCAGCTTATATGCAGGGGAGACCCAGTACTTC.

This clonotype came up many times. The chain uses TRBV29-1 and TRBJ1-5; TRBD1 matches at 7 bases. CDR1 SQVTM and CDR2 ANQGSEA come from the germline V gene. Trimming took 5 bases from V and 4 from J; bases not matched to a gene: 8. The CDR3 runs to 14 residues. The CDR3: CSVTETGFNQPQHF. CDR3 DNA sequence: TGCAGCGTTACAGAGACAGGGTTTAATCAGCCCCAGCATTTT.

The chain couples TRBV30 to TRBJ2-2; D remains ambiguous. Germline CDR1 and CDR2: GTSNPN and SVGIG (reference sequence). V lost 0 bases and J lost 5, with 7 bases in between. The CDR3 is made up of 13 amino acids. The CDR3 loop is CAWSVLRTGELFF. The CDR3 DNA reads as TGTGCCTGGAGTGTTTTGCGAACCGGGGAGCTGTTTTTT. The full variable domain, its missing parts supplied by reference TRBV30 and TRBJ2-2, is SQTIHQWPATLVQPVGSPLSLECTVEGTSNPNLYWYRQAAGRGLQLLFYSVGIGQISSEVPQNLSASRPQDRQFILSSKKLLLSDSGFYLCAWSVLRTGELFFGEGSRLTVL.

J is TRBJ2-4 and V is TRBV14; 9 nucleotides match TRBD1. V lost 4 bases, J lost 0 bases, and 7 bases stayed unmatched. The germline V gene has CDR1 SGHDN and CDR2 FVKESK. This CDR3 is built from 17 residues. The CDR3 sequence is CASSPRQGELAKNIQYF. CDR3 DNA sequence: TGTGCCAGCAGCCCTCGACAGGGGGAACTAGCCAAAAACATTCAGTACTTC.

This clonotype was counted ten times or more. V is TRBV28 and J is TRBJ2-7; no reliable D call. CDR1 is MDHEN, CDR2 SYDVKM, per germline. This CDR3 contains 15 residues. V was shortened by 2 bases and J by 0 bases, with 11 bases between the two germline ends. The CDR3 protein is CASSLRPGSSYEQYF. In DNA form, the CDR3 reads TGTGCCAGCAGTTTACGGCCCGGCAGCTCCTACGAGCAGTACTTC.

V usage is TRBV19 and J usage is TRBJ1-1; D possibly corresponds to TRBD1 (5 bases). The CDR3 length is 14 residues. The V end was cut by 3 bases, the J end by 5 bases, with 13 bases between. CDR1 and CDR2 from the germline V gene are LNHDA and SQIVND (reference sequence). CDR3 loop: CASSIARAGTEAFF. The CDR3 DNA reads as TGTGCCAGTAGTATCGCCAGGGCGGGGACTGAAGCTTTCTTT.

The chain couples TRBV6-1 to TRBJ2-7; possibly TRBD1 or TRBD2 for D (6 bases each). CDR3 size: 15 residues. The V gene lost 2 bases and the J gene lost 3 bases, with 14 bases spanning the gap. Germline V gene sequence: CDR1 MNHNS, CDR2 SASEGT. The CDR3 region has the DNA TGTGCCAGCAGTGAATTGGTCGGGGGCTTCTACGAGCAGTACTTC. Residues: CASSELVGGFYEQYF.

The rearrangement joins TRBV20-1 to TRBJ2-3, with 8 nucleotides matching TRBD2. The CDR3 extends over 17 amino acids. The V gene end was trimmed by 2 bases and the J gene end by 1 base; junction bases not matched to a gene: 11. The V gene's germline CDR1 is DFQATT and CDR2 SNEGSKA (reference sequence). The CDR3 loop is CSARTPSGWDGTDTQYF. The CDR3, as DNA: TGCAGTGCTAGAACCCCTAGCGGGTGGGATGGCACAGATACGCAGTATTTT.

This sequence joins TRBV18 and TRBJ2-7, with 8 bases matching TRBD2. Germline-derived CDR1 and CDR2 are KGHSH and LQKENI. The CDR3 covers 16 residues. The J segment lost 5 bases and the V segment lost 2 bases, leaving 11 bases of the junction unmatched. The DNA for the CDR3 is TGTGCCAGCTCACCAAGCGGGAGTACAGGGATCCACGAGCAGTACTTC. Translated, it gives CASSPSGSTGIHEQYF. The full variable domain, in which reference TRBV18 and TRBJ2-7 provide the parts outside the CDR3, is NAGVMQNPRHLVRRRGQEARLRCSPMKGHSHVYWYRQLPEEGLKFMVYLQKENIIDESGMPKERFSAEFPKEGPSILRIQQVVRGDSAAYFCASSPSGSTGIHEQYFGPGTRLTVT.

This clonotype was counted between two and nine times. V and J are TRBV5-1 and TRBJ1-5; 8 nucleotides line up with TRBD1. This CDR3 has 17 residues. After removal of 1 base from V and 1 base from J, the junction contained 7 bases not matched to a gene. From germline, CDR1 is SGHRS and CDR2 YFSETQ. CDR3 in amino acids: CASSLIRGQESNQPQHF. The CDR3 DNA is TGCGCCAGCAGCTTGATCAGGGGGCAGGAGAGCAATCAGCCCCAGCATTTT.

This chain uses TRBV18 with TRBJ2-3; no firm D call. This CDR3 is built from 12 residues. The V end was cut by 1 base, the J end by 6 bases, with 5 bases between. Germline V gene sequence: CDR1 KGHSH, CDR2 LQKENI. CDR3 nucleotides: TGTGCCAGCTCACCACGGCAGGATACGCAGTATTTT. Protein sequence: CASSPRQDTQYF.

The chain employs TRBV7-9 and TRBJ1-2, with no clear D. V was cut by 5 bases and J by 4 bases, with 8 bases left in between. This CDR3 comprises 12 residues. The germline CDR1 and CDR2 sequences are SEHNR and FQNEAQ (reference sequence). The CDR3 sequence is CASSRDFYGYTF. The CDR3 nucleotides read TGTGCCAGCAGCCGAGATTTCTATGGCTACACCTTC.

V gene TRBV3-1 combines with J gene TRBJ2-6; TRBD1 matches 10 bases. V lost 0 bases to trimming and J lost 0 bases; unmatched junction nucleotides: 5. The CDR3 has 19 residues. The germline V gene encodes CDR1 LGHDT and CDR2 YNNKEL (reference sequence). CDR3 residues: CASSQDLDRGSSGANVLTF. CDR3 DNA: TGTGCCAGCAGCCAAGATCTGGACAGGGGGAGCTCTGGGGCCAACGTCCTGACTTTC.

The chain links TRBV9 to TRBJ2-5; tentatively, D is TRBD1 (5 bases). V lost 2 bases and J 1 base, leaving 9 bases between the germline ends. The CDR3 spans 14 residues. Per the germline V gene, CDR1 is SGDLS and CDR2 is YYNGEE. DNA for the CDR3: TGTGCCAGCAGCGTCGGACACGTCCAAGAGACCCAGTACTTC. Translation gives CASSVGHVQETQYF.

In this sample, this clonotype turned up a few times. The DNA of the CDR3 is TGTGCCAGCTCACCACCCCTGGGGGAGTCTGGGGCCAACGTCCTGACTTTC. Protein: CASSPPLGESGANVLTF. The chain employs TRBV18 and TRBJ2-6; either TRBD1 or TRBD2 may supply D (5 bases each). The CDR3 loop spans 17 amino acids. The germline V and J ends were trimmed by 0 bases and 1 base, with 10 bases remaining between them. Germline V gene lookup returns CDR1 KGHSH and CDR2 LQKENI.